This T cell receptor beta chain was captured in a study of PD-L1 blockade in urothelial cancer. Looking at the study overall: Most patients, about 85% of the roughly 29, were males with bladder-origin cancer. Blood samples contained a median around 140,000 T cells.

Patient sample counts ranged from 1 to 8, pretreatment and on-treatment. This clone occurred once. Germline loops: CDR1 SEHNR, CDR2 FQNEAQ (reference sequence). The CDR3 length is 18 residues. Losses at the gene ends were 5 bases for V and 0 bases for J; bases not matched to a gene: 10. Clones were sequenced by immunoSEQ multiplex PCR, and TCRdb holds only the in-frame ones, with some missing. The data hold 45,000 or so clones, with roughly four fifths observed a single time. The sample consisted of PBMCs, taken around atezolizumab (anti-PD-L1) treatment. The J gene is TRBJ2-3, the V gene TRBV7-9; 11 bases agree with TRBD2. This TCR derives from a man in his 70s with urothelial cancer. The DNA of the CDR3 is TGTGCCAGCAGCCAACAGGGACTAGCGGTTGGGAGCACAGATACGCAGTATTTT. Its protein product is CASSQQGLAVGSTDTQYF.